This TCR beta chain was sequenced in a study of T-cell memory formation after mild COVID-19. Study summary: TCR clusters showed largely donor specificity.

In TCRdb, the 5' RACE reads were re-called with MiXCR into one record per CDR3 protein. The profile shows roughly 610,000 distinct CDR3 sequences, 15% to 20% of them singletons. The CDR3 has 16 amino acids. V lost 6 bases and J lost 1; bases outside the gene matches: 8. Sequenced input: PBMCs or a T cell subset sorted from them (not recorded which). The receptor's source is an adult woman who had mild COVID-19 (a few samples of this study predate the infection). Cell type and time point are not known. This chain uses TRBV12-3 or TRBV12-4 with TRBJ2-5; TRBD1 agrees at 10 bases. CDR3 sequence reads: CASSFGQGVRQETQYF. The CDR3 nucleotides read TGTGCCAGCAGCTTCGGACAGGGGGTCCGCCAAGAGACCCAGTACTTC.